Listed here is a single T cell receptor beta chain. These data belong to a study of blood T cell repertoires in COVID-19. Study information: COVID-19 samples, acute and convalescent, were from the United States, Italy and Spain. Nucleic acid was either cDNA or gDNA, and it came from T cells, B-cell-depleted T cells, or PBMCs.

Original handling: Reference gene primer amplification gave estimated nucleated cell counts. Using immunoSEQ multiplex PCR, the repertoire was profiled, and TCRdb retains in-frame clones only, with some absent. V and J calls and clone size are those listed in that table; D and trimming were worked out from the DNA. Among roughly 180,000 clones listed, roughly 79% were seen once. Patients from Seattle were sampled longitudinally, starting during active infection. V was clipped by 2 bases and J by 0 bases, with 5 bases between them. The CDR3 is made up of 13 amino acids. Germline CDR1 reads GTSNPN; CDR2 reads SVGIG (reference sequence).

The sequenced sample consisted of peripheral blood. The source is a woman in her 40s with COVID-19, enrolled during active disease. This chain joins TRBV30 and TRBJ2-4, with D uncertain. DNA of the CDR3: TGTGCCTGGAGTTCCCTAGCCAAAAACATTCAGTACTTC. Residues: CAWSSLAKNIQYF.